The next 6 T cell receptor beta chains were all read from a single sample in a study of blood T cell repertoires in COVID-19. Clones were read by immunoSEQ multiplex PCR, and TCRdb kept only the in-frame ones, dropping some. The sample records hundreds of thousands of clones, over 65% being singletons. The source material was peripheral blood. The origin of the receptors is a woman aged 80 or over with acute or convalescent COVID-19.

This chain links TRBV7-9 with TRBJ1-1; possible D gene TRBD1, 5 bases. With 2 bases removed from V and 5 bases from J, the gap between germline ends came to 12 bases. The CDR3 has 14 residues. The germline CDR1 and CDR2 sequences are SEHNR and FQNEAQ (reference sequence). CDR3: CASSLLGVRTEAFF. CDR3 coding DNA: TGTGCCAGCAGCTTATTAGGGGTAAGGACTGAAGCTTTCTTT.

The chain uses TRBV2 and TRBJ2-1, with D possibly TRBD1 on 6 matching bases. Germline V gene lookup returns CDR1 SNHLY and CDR2 FYNNEI. The CDR3 is 14 residues long. V dropped 0 bases and J dropped 10 bases, with 13 bases sitting between them. The CDR3 loop is CASSEAGRGTEQFF. The CDR3 nucleotides read TGTGCCAGCAGTGAAGCTGGAAGGGGGACGGAGCAGTTCTTC.

Only one count was recorded for this clone. The chain couples TRBV18 to TRBJ2-5; D may be TRBD2 (5 bases). This CDR3 has 14 amino acids. Trimming stripped 2 bases from V and 4 bases from J, with 11 bases between. Germline-derived CDR1 and CDR2 are KGHSH and LQKENI. CDR3 bases: TGTGCCAGCTCACCAGGGTCTGGAGGAGAGACCCAGTACTTC. This sequence encodes CASSPGSGGETQYF.

The rearrangement joins TRBV6-6 to TRBJ1-5; D may be TRBD1 (6 bases). The V end was cut by 10 bases, the J end by 3 bases, with 22 bases between. CDR3 length equals 16 residues. Germline V gene lookup returns CDR1 MNHNY and CDR2 SVGAGI (reference sequence). The CDR3 DNA reads as TGTGCCACCATTGACCAGGGGTCACTTATCAATCAGCCCCAGCATTTT. As protein: CATIDQGSLINQPQHF.

This chain links TRBV6-2 or TRBV6-3 with TRBJ2-1; 9 nucleotides align to TRBD1. V lost 4 bases to trimming and J lost 10 bases; unmatched junction nucleotides: 11. The CDR3 sequence is 15 residues long. The germline V gene encodes CDR1 MNHEY and CDR2 SVGEGT. CDR3 amino acids: CASSFQDRGIGEQFF. CDR3 DNA: TGTGCCAGCAGTTTCCAGGACAGGGGAATTGGGGAGCAGTTCTTC.

To note about this clone: Germline and junction disagree at one end, which may indicate a read error. The rearrangement uses TRBV28 and TRBJ1-1; 8 nucleotides agree with TRBD1. This CDR3 is 14 amino acids long. The germline V gene encodes CDR1 MDHEN and CDR2 SYDVKM. The CDR3 region is CASSLPLGQGETFF. The CDR3 nucleotides are TGTGCCAGCAGTTTACCTCTAGGACAGGGTGAAACTTTCTTT.